The present entry profiles one TCR beta chain with its context. This sample was taken from a study of blood T cell repertoires in COVID-19. On the study more broadly: Samples came from the United States, Italy and Spain, spanning acute and convalescent COVID-19. T cells, B-cell-depleted T cells, or PBMCs provided the cDNA or gDNA that served as material.

Per the original methods: It was from reference gene primer amplification that nucleated cell counts were estimated. Clones were sequenced by immunoSEQ multiplex PCR, and TCRdb holds only the in-frame ones, with some missing. That table is the source of V, J and clone size, and D and trimming were worked out from the DNA. Among about 280,000 clones listed, about 90% were seen once. The germline V gene encodes CDR1 SNHLY and CDR2 FYNNEI. This CDR3 has 17 residues. The J segment lost 2 bases and the V segment lost 6 bases, leaving 13 bases of the junction unmatched. The sequenced material came from peripheral blood. The TCR was taken from a woman aged 30 to 39 who had recovered from COVID-19. The chain recombines TRBV2 with TRBJ2-3, with 8 bases identical to TRBD2. CDR3 region: CASRPSGGDWDTDTQYF. CDR3 sequence (DNA): TGTGCCAGCAGGCCCTCCGGGGGGGATTGGGACACAGATACGCAGTATTTT.